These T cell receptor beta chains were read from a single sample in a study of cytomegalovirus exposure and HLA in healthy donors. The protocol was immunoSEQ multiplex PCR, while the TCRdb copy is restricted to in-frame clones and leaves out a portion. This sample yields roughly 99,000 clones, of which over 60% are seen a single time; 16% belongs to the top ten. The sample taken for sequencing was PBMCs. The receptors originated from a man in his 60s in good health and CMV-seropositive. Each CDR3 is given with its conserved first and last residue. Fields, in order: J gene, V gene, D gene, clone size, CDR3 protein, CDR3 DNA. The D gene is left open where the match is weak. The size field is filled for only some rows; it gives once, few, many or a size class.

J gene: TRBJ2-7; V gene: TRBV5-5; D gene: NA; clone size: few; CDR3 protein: CASSSRTSNEQYF; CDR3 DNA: TGTGCCAGCAGTTCCAGGACTTCCAACGAGCAGTACTTC
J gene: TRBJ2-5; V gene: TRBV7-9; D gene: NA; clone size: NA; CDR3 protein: CASSLAIGQQETQYF; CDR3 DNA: TGTGCCAGCAGCTTAGCGATTGGACAGCAAGAGACCCAGTACTTC
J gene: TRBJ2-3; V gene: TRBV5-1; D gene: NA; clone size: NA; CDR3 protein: CASSSISDTQYF; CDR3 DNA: TGCGCCAGCAGCTCTATATCAGATACGCAGTATTTT
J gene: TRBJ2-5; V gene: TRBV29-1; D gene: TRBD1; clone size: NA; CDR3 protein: CSVGQGSFQETQYF; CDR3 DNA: TGCAGCGTTGGACAGGGGTCGTTCCAAGAGACCCAGTACTTC
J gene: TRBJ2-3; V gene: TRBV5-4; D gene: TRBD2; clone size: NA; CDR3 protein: CASSRTSGGSTDTQYF; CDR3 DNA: TGTGCCAGCAGCCGGACTAGCGGGGGGAGCACAGATACGCAGTATTTT
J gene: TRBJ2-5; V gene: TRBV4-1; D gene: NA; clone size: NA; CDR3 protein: CASSQDLTGWTQYF; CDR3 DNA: TGCGCCAGCAGCCAAGATCTAACAGGGTGGACCCAGTACTTC
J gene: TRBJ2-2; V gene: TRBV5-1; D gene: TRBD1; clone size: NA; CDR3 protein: CASTFGTANTGELFF; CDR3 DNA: TGCGCCAGCACCTTTGGGACAGCGAACACCGGGGAGCTGTTTTTT
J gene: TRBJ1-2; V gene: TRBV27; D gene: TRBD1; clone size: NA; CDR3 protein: CASSAYKQGGYGYTF; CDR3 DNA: TGTGCCAGCAGTGCATACAAACAGGGGGGTTATGGCTACACCTTC
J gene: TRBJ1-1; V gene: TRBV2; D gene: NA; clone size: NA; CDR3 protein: CASSSREALTEAFF; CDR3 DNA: TGTGCCAGCAGCTCCAGGGAGGCCCTCACTGAAGCTTTCTTT
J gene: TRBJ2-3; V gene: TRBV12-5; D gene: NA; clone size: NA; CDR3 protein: CASGLGQGMTDTQYF; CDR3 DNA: TGTGCTAGTGGTTTGGGGCAGGGGATGACAGATACGCAGTATTTT
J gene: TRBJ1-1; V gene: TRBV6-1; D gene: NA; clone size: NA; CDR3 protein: CASSEPTTGNTEAFF; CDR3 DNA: TGTGCCAGCAGTGAACCGACGACAGGGAACACTGAAGCTTTCTTT
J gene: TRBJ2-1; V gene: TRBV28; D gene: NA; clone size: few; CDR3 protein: CASSFSGGAGTYNEQFF; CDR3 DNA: TGTGCCAGCAGTTTTAGCGGAGGAGCGGGGACATACAATGAGCAGTTCTTC
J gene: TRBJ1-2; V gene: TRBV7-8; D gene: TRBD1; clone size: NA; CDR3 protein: CASSSDPGTGGAKGYTF; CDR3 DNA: TGTGCCAGCAGCTCCGATCCCGGGACAGGGGGGGCGAAGGGCTACACCTTC
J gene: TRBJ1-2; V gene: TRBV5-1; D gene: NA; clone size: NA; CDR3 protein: CASSSGLNYGYTF; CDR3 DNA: TGCGCCAGCAGTTCAGGCCTTAACTATGGCTACACCTTC
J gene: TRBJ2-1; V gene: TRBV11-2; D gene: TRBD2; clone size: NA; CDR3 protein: CASSQGLLASGDNEQFF; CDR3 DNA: TGTGCCAGCAGCCAGGGTTTATTGGCTAGCGGGGACAATGAGCAGTTCTTC
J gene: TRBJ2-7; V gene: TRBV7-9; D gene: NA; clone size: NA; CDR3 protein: CASRQDHSYEQYF; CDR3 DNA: TGTGCCAGCAGACAGGACCACTCCTACGAGCAGTACTTC
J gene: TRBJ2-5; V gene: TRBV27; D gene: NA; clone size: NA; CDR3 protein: CASSPRARGETQYF; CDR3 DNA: TGTGCCAGCAGTCCTCGGGCCCGAGGGGAGACCCAGTACTTC
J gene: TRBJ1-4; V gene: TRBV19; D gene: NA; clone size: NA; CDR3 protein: CASSTPGGAGNEKLFF; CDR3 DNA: TGTGCCAGTAGTACCCCCGGGGGGGCGGGTAATGAAAAACTGTTTTTT
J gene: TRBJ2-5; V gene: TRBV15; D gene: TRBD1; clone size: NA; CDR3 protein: CATSRVQPGQVNRYQETQYF; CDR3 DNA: TGTGCCACCAGCAGAGTTCAACCGGGACAGGTTAACCGGTACCAAGAGACCCAGTACTTC
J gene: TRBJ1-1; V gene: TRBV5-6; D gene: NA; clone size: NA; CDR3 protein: CASSLAIGGVNTEAFF; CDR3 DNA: TGTGCCAGCAGCTTGGCCATTGGAGGGGTCAACACTGAAGCTTTCTTT
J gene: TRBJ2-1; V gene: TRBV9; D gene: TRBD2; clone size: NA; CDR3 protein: CASSVRDYGNEQFF; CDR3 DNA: TGTGCCAGCAGCGTAAGGGACTACGGGAATGAGCAGTTCTTC
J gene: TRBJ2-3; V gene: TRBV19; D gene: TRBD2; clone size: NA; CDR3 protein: CATHHGGGPDTQYF; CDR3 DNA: TGTGCCACTCATCACGGGGGGGGGCCAGATACGCAGTATTTT
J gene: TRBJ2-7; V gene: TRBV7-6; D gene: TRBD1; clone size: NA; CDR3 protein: CASSYGTGRLYEQYF; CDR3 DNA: TGTGCCAGCAGCTACGGGACAGGGAGGTTGTACGAGCAGTACTTC
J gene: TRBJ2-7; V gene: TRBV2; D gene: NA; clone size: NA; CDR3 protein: CASFLMGLLAEQYF; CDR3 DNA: TGTGCCAGCTTCCTGATGGGGCTCTTAGCCGAGCAGTACTTC
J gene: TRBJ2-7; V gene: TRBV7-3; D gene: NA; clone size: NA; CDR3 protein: CASSGGTERLYF; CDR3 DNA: TGTGCCAGCAGCGGAGGGACAGAACGGCTATATTTC
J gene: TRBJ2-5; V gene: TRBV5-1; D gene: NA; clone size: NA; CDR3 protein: CASSFMGHQETQYF; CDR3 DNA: TGCGCCAGCAGCTTTATGGGGCACCAAGAGACCCAGTACTTC
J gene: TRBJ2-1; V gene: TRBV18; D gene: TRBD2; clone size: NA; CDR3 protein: CERGVQGPYNEQFF; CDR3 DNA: TGTGAGCGGGGGGTCCAGGGGCCCTACAATGAGCAGTTCTTC
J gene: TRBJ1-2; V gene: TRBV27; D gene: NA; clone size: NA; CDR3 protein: CASSPWGERDGYTF; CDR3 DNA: TGTGCCAGCAGCCCTTGGGGGGAACGAGATGGCTACACCTTC
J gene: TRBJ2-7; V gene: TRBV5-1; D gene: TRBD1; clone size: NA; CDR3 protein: CASSWGVWGQAYEQYF; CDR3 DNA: TGCGCCAGCAGCTGGGGGGTGTGGGGACAGGCCTACGAGCAGTACTTC
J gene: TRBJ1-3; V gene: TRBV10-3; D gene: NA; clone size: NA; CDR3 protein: CAISGGLNTIYF; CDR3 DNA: TGTGCCATCAGCGGGGGTCTAAACACCATATATTTT
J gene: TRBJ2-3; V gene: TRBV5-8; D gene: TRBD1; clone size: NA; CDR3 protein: CASSPTGGSTDTQYF; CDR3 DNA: TGTGCCAGCAGCCCGACAGGGGGAAGCACAGATACGCAGTATTTT
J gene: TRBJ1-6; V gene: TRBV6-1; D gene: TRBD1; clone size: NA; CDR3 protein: CASSERGQIPNHF; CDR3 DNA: TGTGCCAGCAGTGAAAGGGGACAGATCCCTAACCACTTT
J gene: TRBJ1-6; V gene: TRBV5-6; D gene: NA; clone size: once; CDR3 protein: CASSPGDFSPLHF; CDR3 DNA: TGTGCCAGCAGCCCAGGGGATTTTTCACCCCTCCACTTT
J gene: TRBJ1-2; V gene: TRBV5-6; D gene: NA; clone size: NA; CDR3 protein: CASSLSGWWQANYGYTF; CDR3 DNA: TGTGCCAGCAGCTTGTCCGGGTGGTGGCAAGCTAACTATGGCTACACCTTC
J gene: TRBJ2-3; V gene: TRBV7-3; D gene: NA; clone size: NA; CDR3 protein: CASSLLGSLTDTQYF; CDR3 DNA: TGTGCCAGCAGCTTACTGGGGAGCCTCACAGATACGCAGTATTTT
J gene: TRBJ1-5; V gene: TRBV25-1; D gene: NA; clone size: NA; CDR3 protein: CASGDGSQPQHF; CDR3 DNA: TGTGCCAGCGGCGATGGGAGTCAGCCCCAGCATTTT
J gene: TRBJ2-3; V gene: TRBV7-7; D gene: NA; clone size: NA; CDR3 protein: CASSPRQTSTDTQYF; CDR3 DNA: TGTGCTAGCAGTCCCCGACAGACCTCCACAGATACGCAGTATTTT
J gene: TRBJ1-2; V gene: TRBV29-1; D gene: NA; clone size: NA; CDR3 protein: CSVGGNMGRIGYTF; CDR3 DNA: TGCAGCGTTGGCGGGAATATGGGAAGGATTGGCTACACCTTC
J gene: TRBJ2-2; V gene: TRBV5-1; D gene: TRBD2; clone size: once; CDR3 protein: CASSSGLAAGELFF; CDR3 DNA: TGCGCCAGCAGCTCGGGACTAGCGGCCGGGGAGCTGTTTTTT
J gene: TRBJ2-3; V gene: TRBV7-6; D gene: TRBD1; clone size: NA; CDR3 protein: CASSSGQGAVDTQYF; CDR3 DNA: TGTGCCAGCAGCTCCGGACAGGGGGCGGTCGATACGCAGTATTTT
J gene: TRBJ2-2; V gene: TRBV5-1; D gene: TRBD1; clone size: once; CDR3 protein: CASSPGQGATGELFF; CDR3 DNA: TGCGCCAGCAGTCCGGGACAGGGAGCCACCGGGGAGCTGTTTTTT
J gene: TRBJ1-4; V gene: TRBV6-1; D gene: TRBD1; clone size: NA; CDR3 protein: CASIGTGANEKLFF; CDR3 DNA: TGTGCCAGCATTGGGACAGGGGCTAATGAAAAACTGTTTTTT
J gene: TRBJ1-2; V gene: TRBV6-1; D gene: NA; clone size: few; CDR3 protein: CASSDSGGLGYTF; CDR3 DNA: TGTGCCAGCAGCGACAGCGGGGGCCTTGGCTACACCTTC
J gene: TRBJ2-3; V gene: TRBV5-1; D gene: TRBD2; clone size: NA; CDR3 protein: CASSSGGISDTQYF; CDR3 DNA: TGCGCCAGCAGCTCCGGGGGGATATCAGATACGCAGTATTTT
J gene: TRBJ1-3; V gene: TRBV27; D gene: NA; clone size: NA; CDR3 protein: CASSLQGSGNTIYF; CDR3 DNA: TGTGCCAGCAGTTTACAGGGGAGTGGAAACACCATATATTTT
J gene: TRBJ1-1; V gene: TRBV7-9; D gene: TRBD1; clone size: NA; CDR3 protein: CSSRSDREQAFF; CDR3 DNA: TGTTCCAGCAGGTCCGACAGGGAGCAAGCTTTCTTT
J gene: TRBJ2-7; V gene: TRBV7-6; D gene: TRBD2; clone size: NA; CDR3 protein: CASSRGEVYEQYF; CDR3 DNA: TGTGCCAGCAGCCGGGGGGAAGTTTACGAGCAGTACTTC
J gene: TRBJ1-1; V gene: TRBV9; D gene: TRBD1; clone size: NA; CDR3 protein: CASSPRTGRENTEAFF; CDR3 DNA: TGTGCCAGCAGCCCAAGGACAGGGCGTGAGAACACTGAAGCTTTCTTT
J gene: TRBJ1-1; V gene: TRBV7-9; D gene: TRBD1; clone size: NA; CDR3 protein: CSSRPGTGEAFF; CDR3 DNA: TGTTCCAGCAGGCCCGGGACAGGTGAAGCTTTCTTT
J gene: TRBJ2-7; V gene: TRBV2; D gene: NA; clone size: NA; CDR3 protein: CASSENPYYEQYF; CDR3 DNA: TGTGCCAGCAGTGAAAACCCCTACTACGAGCAGTACTTC
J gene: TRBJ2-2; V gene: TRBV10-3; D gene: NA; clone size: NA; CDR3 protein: CAIEQAINTGELFF; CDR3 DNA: TGTGCCATCGAACAGGCCATTAACACCGGGGAGCTGTTTTTT
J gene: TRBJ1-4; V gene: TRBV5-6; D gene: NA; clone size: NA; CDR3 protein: CASSSGVPNEKLFF; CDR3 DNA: TGTGCCAGCAGCTCAGGGGTGCCTAATGAAAAACTGTTTTTT
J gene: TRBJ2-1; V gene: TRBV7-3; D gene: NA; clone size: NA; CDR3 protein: CASSLGPTNEQFF; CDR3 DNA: TGTGCCAGCAGCCTTGGTCCTACCAATGAGCAGTTCTTC
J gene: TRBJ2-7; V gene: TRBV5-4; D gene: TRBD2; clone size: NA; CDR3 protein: CAGSDRLAGASSYEQYF; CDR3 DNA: TGTGCCGGCAGCGATCGACTAGCGGGGGCAAGCTCCTACGAGCAGTACTTC